These 5 T cell receptor beta chains originate from one sample sequenced in a study of T cells after yellow fever vaccination. TCRdb re-called the 5' RACE reads through MiXCR, storing one row per CDR3 protein. This sample has around 600,000 distinct CDR3 sequences, with 12% found just once. Sequenced material: PBMCs, taken on the day of the yellow fever booster vaccination. All receptors derive from a young man who received the YFV17D yellow fever vaccine.

Ten or more counts support this clonotype. V and J are TRBV5-4 and TRBJ2-3; 10 bases fit TRBD2. The V gene's germline CDR1 is SGHNT and CDR2 YYREEE (reference sequence). This CDR3 comprises 16 residues. Germline trimming cut 0 bases from V and 4 bases from J; bases unmatched to any gene: 5. The CDR3 DNA reads as TGTGCCAGCAGCTTGGGGGCGCTAGCGGGAGCAGATACGCAGTATTTT. This sequence encodes CASSLGALAGADTQYF.

V and J are TRBV4-3 and TRBJ2-1, with a weak D call TRBD2 (5 bases). V lost 0 bases, J lost 0 bases, and 9 bases lay in between. The length of the CDR3 is 16 residues. Germline values: CDR1 LGHNA, CDR2 YSLEER. The CDR3 bases are TGCGCCAGCAGCCAAGATCCTAGCATCTCCTACAATGAGCAGTTCTTC. It encodes CASSQDPSISYNEQFF.

This clonotype has ten or more counts. The rearrangement uses TRBV12-3 or TRBV12-4 and TRBJ2-5; unclear D gene. Trimming stripped 6 bases from V and 1 base from J, with 3 bases between. This CDR3 has 11 amino acids. The CDR3 sequence is CASSLQETQYF. As DNA, the CDR3 is TGTGCCAGCAGCCTCCAAGAGACCCAGTACTTC.

This clonotype turned up a few times. The rearrangement links TRBV7-2 to TRBJ1-1, with D tentatively TRBD1 (6 bases). Trimming removed 1 base from V and 1 base from J, with 10 bases in between. The CDR3 runs to 15 residues. The germline CDR1 and CDR2 sequences are SGHTA and FQGNSA. The CDR3 DNA reads as TGTGCCAGCAGCTTAGAGGGGGGGGCGAACACTGAAGCTTTCTTT. Translation gives CASSLEGGANTEAFF.

There are a few counts of this clonotype. The genes are TRBV4-3 and TRBJ2-3; D gene unclear. The CDR3 is 13 residues long. Trimming took off 2 bases at V and 6 bases at J, with 9 bases between the two ends. Germline values: CDR1 LGHNA, CDR2 YSLEER. CDR3 DNA: TGCGCCAGCAGCCAAAATCCGACTGATACGCAGTATTTT. Its protein product is CASSQNPTDTQYF.